The present entry profiles one TCR beta chain with its context. Its antigen remains unknown. The germline CDR1 and CDR2 sequences are MNHEY and SMNVEV (reference sequence). CDR3 length: 13 residues. After removal of 6 bases from V and 4 bases from J, the junction contained 2 bases not matched to a gene. The entry originates in a study of PD-1 blockade in mismatch repair-deficient tumors. Study context: Enrolled about 2013-2017, patients had progressing, pretreated mismatch repair-deficient cancers of about a dozen types.

Measured with immunoSEQ multiplex PCR; TCRdb has only the in-frame clones, and not every one. Of some 120,000 clones listed, approximately 80% were seen once; the top ten hold approximately 4.7%. General study results and limits: Tumor-resident clones, often undetectable pretreatment in blood, expanded then contracted after pembrolizumab.

All patients were mismatch repair deficient, assessed by either PCR or immunohistochemistry. The receptor comes from an adult with mismatch repair-deficient cancer. The chain has TRBV27 and TRBJ2-7, with 11 bases identical to TRBD2. The sample here was peripheral blood, taken 60 weeks after starting pembrolizumab. CDR3 sequence: CASRASGRYEQYF. CDR3 in DNA: TGTGCCAGCAGGGCTAGCGGGAGGTACGAGCAGTACTTC.